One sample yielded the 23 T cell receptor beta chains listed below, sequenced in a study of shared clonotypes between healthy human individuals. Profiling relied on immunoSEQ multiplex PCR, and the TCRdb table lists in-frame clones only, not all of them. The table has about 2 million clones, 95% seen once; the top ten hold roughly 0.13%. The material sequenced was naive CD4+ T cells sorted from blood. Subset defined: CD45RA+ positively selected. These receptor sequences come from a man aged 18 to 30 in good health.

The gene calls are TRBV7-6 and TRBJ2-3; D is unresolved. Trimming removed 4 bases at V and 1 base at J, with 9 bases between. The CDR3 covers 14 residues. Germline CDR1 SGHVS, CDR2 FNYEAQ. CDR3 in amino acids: CASSSPVRTDTQYF. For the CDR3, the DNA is TGTGCCAGCAGCTCCCCCGTGCGCACAGATACGCAGTATTTT.

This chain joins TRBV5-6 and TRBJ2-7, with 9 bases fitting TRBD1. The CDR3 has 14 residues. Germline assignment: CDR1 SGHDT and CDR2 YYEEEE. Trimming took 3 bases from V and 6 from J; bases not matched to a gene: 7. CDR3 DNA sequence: TGTGCCAGCAGCTGGATGGACAGGGGCTCCGAGCAGTACTTC. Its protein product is CASSWMDRGSEQYF.

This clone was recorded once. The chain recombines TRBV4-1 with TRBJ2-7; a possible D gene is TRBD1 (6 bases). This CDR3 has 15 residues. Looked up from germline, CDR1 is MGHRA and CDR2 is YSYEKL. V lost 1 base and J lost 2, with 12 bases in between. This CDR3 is CASSQGQDRAYEQYF. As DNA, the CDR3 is TGCGCCAGCAGCCAAGGACAGGACAGAGCCTACGAGCAGTACTTC.

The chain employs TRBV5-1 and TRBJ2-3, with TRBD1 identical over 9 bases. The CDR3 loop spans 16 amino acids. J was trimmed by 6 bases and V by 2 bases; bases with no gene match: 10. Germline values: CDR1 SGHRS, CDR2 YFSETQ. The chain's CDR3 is CASSFGRGQGTDTQYF. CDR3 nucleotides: TGCGCCAGCAGCTTTGGCCGGGGACAGGGTACCGATACGCAGTATTTT.

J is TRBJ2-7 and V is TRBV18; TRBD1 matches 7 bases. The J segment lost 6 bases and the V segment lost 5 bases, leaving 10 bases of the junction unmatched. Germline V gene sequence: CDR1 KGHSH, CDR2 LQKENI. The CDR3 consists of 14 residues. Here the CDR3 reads CASSGTESWGEQYF. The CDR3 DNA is TGTGCCAGCTCAGGGACAGAGTCGTGGGGCGAGCAGTACTTC. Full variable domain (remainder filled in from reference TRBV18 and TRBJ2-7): NAGVMQNPRHLVRRRGQEARLRCSPMKGHSHVYWYRQLPEEGLKFMVYLQKENIIDESGMPKERFSAEFPKEGPSILRIQQVVRGDSAAYFCASSGTESWGEQYFGPGTRLTVT.

This chain's CDR3 is CASKVMPSEANVLTF. The CDR3 bases are TGCGCCAGCAAAGTGATGCCTTCTGAAGCCAACGTCCTGACTTTC. The chain is built from TRBV10-2 and TRBJ2-6; D not certain. There are 15 residues in the CDR3. The germline V gene encodes CDR1 WSHSY and CDR2 SAAADI. V lost 7 bases and J lost 7, with 17 bases in between.

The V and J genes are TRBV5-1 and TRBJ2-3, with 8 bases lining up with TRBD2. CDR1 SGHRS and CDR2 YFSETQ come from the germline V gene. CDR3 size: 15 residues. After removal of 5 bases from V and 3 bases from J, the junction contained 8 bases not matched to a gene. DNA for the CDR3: TGCGCCAGCAGACGGGAGGGCTACACGACAGATACGCAGTATTTT. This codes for CASRREGYTTDTQYF.

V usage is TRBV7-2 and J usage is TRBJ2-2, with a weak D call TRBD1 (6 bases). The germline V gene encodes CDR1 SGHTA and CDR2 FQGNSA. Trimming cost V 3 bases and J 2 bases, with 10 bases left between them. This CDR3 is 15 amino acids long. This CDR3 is CASSFSGTNTGELFF. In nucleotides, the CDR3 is TGTGCCAGCAGCTTTTCCGGGACAAACACCGGGGAGCTGTTTTTT.

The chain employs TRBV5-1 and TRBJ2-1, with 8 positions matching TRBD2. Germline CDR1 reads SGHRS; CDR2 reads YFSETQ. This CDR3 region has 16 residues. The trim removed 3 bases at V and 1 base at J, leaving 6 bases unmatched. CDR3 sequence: CASSSLSGNSYNEQFF. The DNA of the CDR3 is TGCGCCAGCAGCTCCCTTAGCGGGAATTCCTACAATGAGCAGTTCTTC.

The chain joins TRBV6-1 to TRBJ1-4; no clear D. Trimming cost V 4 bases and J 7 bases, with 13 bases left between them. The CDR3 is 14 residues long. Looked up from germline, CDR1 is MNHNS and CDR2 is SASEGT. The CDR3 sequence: CASSGSGLGEKLFF. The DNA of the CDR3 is TGTGCCAGCAGTGGATCGGGGTTGGGTGAAAAACTGTTTTTT.

CDR3 protein: CASSYGAPPTDTQYF. Written as DNA, the CDR3 is TGTGCCAGCAGTTACGGAGCCCCGCCCACAGATACGCAGTATTTT. The V and J genes are TRBV6-6 and TRBJ2-3; D gene uncertain. The ends were cut back, 2 bases at V and 2 bases at J, with 11 bases in the middle. CDR1 is MNHNY and CDR2 is SVGAGI in the germline V gene (reference sequence). The CDR3 has 15 residues.

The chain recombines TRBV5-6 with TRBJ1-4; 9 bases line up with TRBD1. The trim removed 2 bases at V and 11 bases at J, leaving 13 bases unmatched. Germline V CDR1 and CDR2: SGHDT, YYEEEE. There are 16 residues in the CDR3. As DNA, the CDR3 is TGTGCCAGCAGCTTTCCCCCCGGGACAGGGCTGGGCAAACTGTTTTTT. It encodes CASSFPPGTGLGKLFF.

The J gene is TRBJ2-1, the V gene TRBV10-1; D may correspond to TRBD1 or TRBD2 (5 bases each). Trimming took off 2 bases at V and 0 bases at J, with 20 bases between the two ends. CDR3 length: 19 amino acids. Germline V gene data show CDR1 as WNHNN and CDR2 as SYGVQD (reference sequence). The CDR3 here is CASSEAMGVLGSSYNEQFF. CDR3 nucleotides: TGCGCCAGCAGTGAGGCGATGGGGGTGCTAGGGAGCTCCTACAATGAGCAGTTCTTC.

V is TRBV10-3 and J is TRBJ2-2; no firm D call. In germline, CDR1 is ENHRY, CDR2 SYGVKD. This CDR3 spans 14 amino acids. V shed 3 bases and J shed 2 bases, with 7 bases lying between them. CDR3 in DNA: TGTGCCATCAGTGAAAGGGCCAACACCGGGGAGCTGTTTTTT. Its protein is CAISERANTGELFF.

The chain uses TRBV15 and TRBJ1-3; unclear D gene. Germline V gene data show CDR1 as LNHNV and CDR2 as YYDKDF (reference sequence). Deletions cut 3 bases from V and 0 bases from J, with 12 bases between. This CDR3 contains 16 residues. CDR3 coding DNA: TGTGCCACCAGCAGGGAGCCCTCATTCTCTGGAAACACCATATATTTT. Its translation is CATSREPSFSGNTIYF.

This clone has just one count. Here the CDR3 reads CASRSGGKYEQYF. The CDR3, as DNA: TGTGCCAGCAGGTCGGGGGGTAAATACGAGCAGTACTTC. The J gene is TRBJ2-5, the V gene TRBV28, with 7 bases that match TRBD2. The end of the DNA is better explained by TRBJ2-7, so the J call may be wrong. The CDR3 contains 13 residues. CDR1 is MDHEN and CDR2 is SYDVKM in the germline V gene.

The CDR3 spells CASSLRSGTMSSYEQYF. Here the CDR3 DNA reads TGTGCCAGCAGCTTAAGGAGCGGGACAATGAGCTCCTACGAGCAGTACTTC. The chain links TRBV13 to TRBJ2-7, with TRBD2 as a possible D gene (7 bases). V shed 2 bases and J shed 0 bases, with 17 bases lying between them. CDR3 length: 17 residues. CDR1 and CDR2 from the germline V gene are PRHDT and FYEKMQ (reference sequence).

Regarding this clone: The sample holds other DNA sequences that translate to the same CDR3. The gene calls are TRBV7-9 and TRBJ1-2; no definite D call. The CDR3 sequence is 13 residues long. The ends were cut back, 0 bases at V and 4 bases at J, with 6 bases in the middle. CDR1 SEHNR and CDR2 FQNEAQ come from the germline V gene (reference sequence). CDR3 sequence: CASSLAGSYGYTF. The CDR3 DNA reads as TGTGCCAGCAGCTTAGCAGGTAGCTATGGCTACACCTTC.

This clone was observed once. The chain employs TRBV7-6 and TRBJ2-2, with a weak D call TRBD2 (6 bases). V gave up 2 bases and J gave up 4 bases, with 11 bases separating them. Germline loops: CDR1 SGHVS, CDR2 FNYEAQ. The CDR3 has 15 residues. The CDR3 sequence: CASSLSLAVTGELFF. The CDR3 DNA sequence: TGTGCCAGCAGCTTAAGTTTAGCGGTCACCGGGGAGCTGTTTTTT.

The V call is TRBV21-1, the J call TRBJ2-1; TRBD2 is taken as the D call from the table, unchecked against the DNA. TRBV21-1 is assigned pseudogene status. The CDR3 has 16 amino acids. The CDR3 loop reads CASSPGRQGGGDEQFF. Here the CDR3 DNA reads TGTGCCAGCAGCCCCGGCAGGCAGGGCGGAGGGGATGAGCAGTTCTTC.

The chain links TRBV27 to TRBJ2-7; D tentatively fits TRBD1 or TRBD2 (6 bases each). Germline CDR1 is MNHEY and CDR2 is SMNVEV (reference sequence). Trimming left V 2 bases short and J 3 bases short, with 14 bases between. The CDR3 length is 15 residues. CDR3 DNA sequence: TGTGCCAGCAGTTTAGAGGGGGGCCGCAGCTACGAGCAGTACTTC. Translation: CASSLEGGRSYEQYF.

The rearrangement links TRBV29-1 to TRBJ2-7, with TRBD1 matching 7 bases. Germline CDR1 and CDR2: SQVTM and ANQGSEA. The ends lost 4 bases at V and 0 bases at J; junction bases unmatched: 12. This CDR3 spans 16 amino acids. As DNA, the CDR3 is TGCAGCGTTGCCCCCCGCGACAGGGCAACCTCCTACGAGCAGTACTTC. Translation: CSVAPRDRATSYEQYF.

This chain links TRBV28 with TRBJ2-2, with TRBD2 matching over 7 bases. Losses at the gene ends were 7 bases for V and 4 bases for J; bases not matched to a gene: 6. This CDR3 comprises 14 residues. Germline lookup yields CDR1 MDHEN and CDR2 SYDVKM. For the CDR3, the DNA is TGTGCCAGCAACCTAGCGGCCGGCACCGGGGAGCTGTTTTTT. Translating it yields CASNLAAGTGELFF.